The 4 T cell receptor beta chains reported below all come from one sample, sequenced in a study of blood T cell repertoires in COVID-19. The repertoire was sequenced with immunoSEQ multiplex PCR; TCRdb's copy has only in-frame clones and lacks some. The sample yields fewer than 200,000 clones, 80% to 90% seen once. The material sequenced was peripheral blood. The source of these receptors is a woman aged 70-85 years with COVID-19, enrolled during active disease.

The sample holds a few counts of this clone. The chain joins TRBV3-1 (or the pseudogene TRBV3-2) to TRBJ2-7, with 8 nucleotides matching TRBD1. The CDR3 contains 14 residues. With 5 bases clipped from V and 6 bases from J, the junction kept 9 bases outside the gene matches. Germline V gives CDR1 LGHDT, CDR2 YNNKEL (reference sequence). The CDR3 DNA sequence: TGTGCCAGCAGCATCAGACAGGGGAGAGGCGAGCAGTACTTC. It translates to CASSIRQGRGEQYF.

The rearrangement links TRBV19 to TRBJ2-1; 7 positions match TRBD2. The CDR3 loop spans 16 amino acids. The trim removed 2 bases at V and 10 bases at J, leaving 14 bases unmatched. Per the germline V gene, CDR1 is LNHDA and CDR2 is SQIVND (reference sequence). The CDR3 reads CASSIRGGRAGEEQFF. CDR3 bases: TGTGCCAGTAGTATAAGAGGTGGGAGGGCCGGAGAAGAGCAGTTCTTC.

This clone occurred once. V and J are TRBV11-3 and TRBJ2-2; 7 bases line up with TRBD2. The ends lost 5 bases at V and 4 bases at J; junction bases unmatched: 10. The CDR3 sequence is 16 residues long. Looked up from germline, CDR1 is SGHNT and CDR2 is YENEEA. CDR3 nucleotides: TGTGCCAGCAGCCCAGTGGCGGGAGCGGTCACCGGGGAGCTGTTTTTT. Amino acid sequence: CASSPVAGAVTGELFF.

This sequence joins TRBV30 and TRBJ1-5; 11 nucleotides agree with TRBD1. The germline V gene encodes CDR1 GTSNPN and CDR2 SVGIG (reference sequence). The length of the CDR3 is 14 residues. Trimming at V came to 1 base and at J to 7 bases, leaving 3 bases not matched to a gene. CDR3 in amino acids: CAWSGTGGVQPQHF. Written as DNA, the CDR3 is TGTGCCTGGAGTGGGACAGGGGGCGTCCAGCCCCAGCATTTT. Full variable domain (outside the CDR3, taken from reference TRBV30 and TRBJ1-5): SQTIHQWPATLVQPVGSPLSLECTVEGTSNPNLYWYRQAAGRGLQLLFYSVGIGQISSEVPQNLSASRPQDRQFILSSKKLLLSDSGFYLCAWSGTGGVQPQHFGDGTRLSIL.